This T cell receptor beta chain originates from a study of early T cells in non-severe SARS-CoV-2 infection (dated by TCRdb to about 2021). Looking at the study overall: Bulk RNA from unsorted whole blood was used for TCR sequencing, so alpha and beta chains could not be paired.

The germline ends are 16 bases apart after V is trimmed by 1 base and J by 0 bases. There are 18 amino acids in the CDR3, from cysteine to phenylalanine inclusive. The read is trimmed to its CDR3 DNA, 54 bases read in frame from base 1. CDR1 SGHAT and CDR2 FQNNGV are derived from the germline V gene. Library construction relied on 5' RACE. The sequencer was a NextSeq 500. In the TCR library protocol, unique molecular identifiers were attached to individual cDNA molecules to correct for PCR bias and sequencing error. Both TCR alpha and beta chains were sequenced, and tight co-correlation was observed between alpha and beta sequence abundances in each sample. From the authors' description of their analysis: Decombinator V4 was used to annotate the V gene, J gene and CDR3 of the TCR sequences. Expanded TCRs were defined as changing significantly between any two time points under a Poisson model with p below 0.0001. TCR abundances were normalised to the total number of TCRs sequenced in each sample and reported as counts per million. TRAV1-2 paired with TRAJ12, TRAJ20 or TRAJ33 defined MAIT TCRs, while TRAV10 paired with TRAJ18 defined iNKT TCRs. VDJdb, accessed 1 November 2021, was searched for CMV, EBV and SARS-CoV-2 annotated TCRs, with TCRs annotated for multiple antigens excluded. The public reads were quality trimmed at Q25 with fastp and then assembled into clones with MiXCR by TCRdb, keeping productive beta chains. Rows matching on CDR3 protein sequence are summarized as one entry with the most common DNA and genes. The V and J calls were determined by TCRdb, not by the authors. The sample includes some 87,000 distinct CDR3 sequences, with 9.5% to 15% observed a single time. The ten largest clones add up to about 1.1% of the sample.

Notes on this clonotype: Its antigen remains unidentified. No base quality values were provided; no much bigger clone lies one nucleotide off.

This was a case-control study nested in a cohort of healthcare workers in London, UK, who had nasopharyngeal swab PCR tests and blood samples taken every week. Healthcare workers were recruited during the week of the UK lockdown, between 23 and 31 March 2020, and followed weekly for up to roughly 15 weeks. General study outcomes and caveats: VDJdb matching was skewed toward anti-spike CD8 responses and likely underestimated virus-specific expansions by missing private and CD4 specificities.

Sequencing used whole blood. The V gene is TRBV11-2 and the J gene is TRBJ2-4; a tentative D match to TRBD2 spans 5 bases. The sequence was obtained from an adult who was a healthcare worker with PCR-confirmed SARS-CoV-2 infection or an uninfected control (not recorded which). The CDR3 corresponds to CASSLGSSGNLAKNIQYF. The DNA is as follows: TGTGCCAGCAGCTTAGGCTCCTCGGGGAATCTAGCCAAAAACATTCAGTACTTC.